This T cell receptor (beta chain) derives from a study of blood T cell repertoires in COVID-19. As for the study in general: Sites across the United States, Italy and Spain contributed samples from acute and convalescent COVID-19. The cDNA or gDNA used as material had been derived from T cells, B-cell-depleted T cells, or PBMCs.

This CDR3 is 13 amino acids long. Trimming removed 1 base at V and 4 bases at J, with 6 bases between. Germline CDR1 is LNHDA and CDR2 is SQIVND (reference sequence). As processed by the authors: Amplification with reference gene primers provided the estimates of nucleated cell counts. Libraries were prepared by immunoSEQ multiplex PCR; TCRdb keeps only in-frame clonotypes and omits some of them. V and J calls and clone size are as listed in that table; D and trimming were resolved from the DNA. This sample has around 99,000 clones, with around 89% found just once. Sequenced input: peripheral blood. The rearrangement uses TRBV19 and TRBJ2-3; D not certain. The origin of this receptor is a man aged 45 to 65 with active or convalescent COVID-19. The CDR3, as DNA: TGTGCCAGTAGTATAGCGTCTGCAGATACGCAGTATTTT. The encoded protein is CASSIASADTQYF.